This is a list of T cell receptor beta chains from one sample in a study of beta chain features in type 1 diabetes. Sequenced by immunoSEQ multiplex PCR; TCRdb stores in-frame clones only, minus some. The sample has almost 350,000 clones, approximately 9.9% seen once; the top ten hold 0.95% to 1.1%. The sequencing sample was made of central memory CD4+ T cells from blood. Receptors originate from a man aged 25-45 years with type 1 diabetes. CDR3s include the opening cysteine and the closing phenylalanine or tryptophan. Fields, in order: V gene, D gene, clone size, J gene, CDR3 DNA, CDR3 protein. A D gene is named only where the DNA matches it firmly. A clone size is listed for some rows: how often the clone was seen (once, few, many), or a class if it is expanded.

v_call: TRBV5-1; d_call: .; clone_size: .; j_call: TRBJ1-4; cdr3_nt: TGCGCCAGCGCGCCGTCGCGAGTTGATGAAAAACTGTTTTTT; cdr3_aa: CASAPSRVDEKLFF
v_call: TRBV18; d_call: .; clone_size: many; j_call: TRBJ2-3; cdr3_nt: TGTGCCAGCTCACCAGGGACAGATACGCAGTATTTT; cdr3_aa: CASSPGTDTQYF
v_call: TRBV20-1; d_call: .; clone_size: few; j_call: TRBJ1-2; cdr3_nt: TGCAGTGCTAGCCTCCTATATGGCTACACCTTC; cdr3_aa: CSASLLYGYTF
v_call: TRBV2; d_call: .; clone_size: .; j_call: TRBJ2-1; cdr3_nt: TGTGCCAGCAGTGAAACCCACTCCTACAATGAGCAGTTCTTC; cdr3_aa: CASSETHSYNEQFF
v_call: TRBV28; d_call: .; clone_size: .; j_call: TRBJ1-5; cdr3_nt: TGTGCCAGCAATCCCAGGGAAAGGCCCCAGCATTTT; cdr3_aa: CASNPRERPQHF
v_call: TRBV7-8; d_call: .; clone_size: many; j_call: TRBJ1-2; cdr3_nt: TGTGCCAGCAGCTTAGTGGGCGCTAACTATGGCTACACCTTC; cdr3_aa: CASSLVGANYGYTF
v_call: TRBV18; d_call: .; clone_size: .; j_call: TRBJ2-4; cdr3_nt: TGTGCCAGCTCCTCGCCACAACACAAAAACATTCAGTACTTC; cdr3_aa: CASSSPQHKNIQYF
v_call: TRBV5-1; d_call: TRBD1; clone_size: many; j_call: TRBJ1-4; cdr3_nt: TGCGCCAGCAGCCAAACAGGGGATGGTGAAAAACTGTTTTTT; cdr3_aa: CASSQTGDGEKLFF
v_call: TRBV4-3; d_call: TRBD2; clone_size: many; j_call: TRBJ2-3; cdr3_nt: TGCGCCAGCAGCCAGCGAAGCGGGGGGGCGTCAGATACGCAGTATTTT; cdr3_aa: CASSQRSGGASDTQYF
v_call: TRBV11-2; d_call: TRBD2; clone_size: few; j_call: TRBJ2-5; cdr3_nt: TGTGCCAGCAGCCTAGGGCCGGGGGGGAGTCAAGAGACCCAGTACTTC; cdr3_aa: CASSLGPGGSQETQYF
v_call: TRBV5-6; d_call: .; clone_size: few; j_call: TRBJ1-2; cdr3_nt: TGTGCCAGCAGCTTGGAGGGCGAGGGAGGCTACACCTTC; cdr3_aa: CASSLEGEGGYTF
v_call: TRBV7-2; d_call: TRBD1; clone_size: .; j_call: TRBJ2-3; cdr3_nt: TGTGCCAGCGGGACAGGGTACACAGATACGCAGTATTTT; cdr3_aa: CASGTGYTDTQYF
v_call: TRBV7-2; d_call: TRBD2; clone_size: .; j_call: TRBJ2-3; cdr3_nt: TGTGCCAGCAGTAGAGCGGGAAAGATCACAGATACGCAGTATTTT; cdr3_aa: CASSRAGKITDTQYF
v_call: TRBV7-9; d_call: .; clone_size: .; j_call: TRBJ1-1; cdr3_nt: TGTGCCAGCAGCAAGGGACGGTTAAACACTGAAGCTTTCTTT; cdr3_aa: CASSKGRLNTEAFF
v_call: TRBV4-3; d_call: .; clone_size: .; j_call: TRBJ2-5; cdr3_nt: TGCGCCAGCAGCCAAGATTACGGGGTGTATCAGACCCAGTACTTC; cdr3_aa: CASSQDYGVYQTQYF
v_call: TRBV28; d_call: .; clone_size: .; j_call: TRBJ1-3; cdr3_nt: TGTGCCAGCAGTTTAAGGCAGGCGTACTCTGGAAACACCATATATTTT; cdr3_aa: CASSLRQAYSGNTIYF
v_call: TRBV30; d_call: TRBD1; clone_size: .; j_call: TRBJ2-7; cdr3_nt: TGTGCCTTGATTCGACAGGGCCCCTTCTACGAGCAGTACTTC; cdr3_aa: CALIRQGPFYEQYF
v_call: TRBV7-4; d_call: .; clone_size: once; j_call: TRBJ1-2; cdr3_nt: TGTGCCAGCATCAACACCGGGGAGCAGGGCTACACCTTC; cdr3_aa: CASINTGEQGYTF
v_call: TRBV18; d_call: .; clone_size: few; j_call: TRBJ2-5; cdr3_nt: TGTGCCAGCTCACCAAATGGAGAGACCCAGTACTTC; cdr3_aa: CASSPNGETQYF
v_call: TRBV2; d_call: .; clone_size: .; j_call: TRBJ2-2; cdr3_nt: TGTGCCAGCACCGCCTCCGTACAGGGCTCGAACACCGGGGAGCTGTTTTTT; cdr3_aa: CASTASVQGSNTGELFF
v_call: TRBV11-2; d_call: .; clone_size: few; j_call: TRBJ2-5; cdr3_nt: TGTGCCAGCAGTCCACGCGGGGTCCAAGAGACCCAGTACTTC; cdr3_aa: CASSPRGVQETQYF
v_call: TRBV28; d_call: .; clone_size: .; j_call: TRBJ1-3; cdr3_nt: TGTGCCAGTAGTACCCGTAACGGTGAAAACACCATATATTTT; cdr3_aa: CASSTRNGENTIYF